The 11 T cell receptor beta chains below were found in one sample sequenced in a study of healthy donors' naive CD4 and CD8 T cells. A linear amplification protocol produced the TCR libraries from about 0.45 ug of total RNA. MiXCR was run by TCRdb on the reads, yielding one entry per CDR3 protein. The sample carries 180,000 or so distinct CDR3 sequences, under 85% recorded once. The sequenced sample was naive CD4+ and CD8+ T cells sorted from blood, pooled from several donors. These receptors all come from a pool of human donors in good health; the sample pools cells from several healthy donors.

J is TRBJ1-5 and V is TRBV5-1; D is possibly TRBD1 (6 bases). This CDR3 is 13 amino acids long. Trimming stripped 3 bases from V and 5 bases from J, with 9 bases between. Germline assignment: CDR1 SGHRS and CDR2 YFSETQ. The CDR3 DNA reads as TGCGCCAGCAGCTCAGGGGTCGATCAGCCCCAGCATTTT. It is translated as CASSSGVDQPQHF. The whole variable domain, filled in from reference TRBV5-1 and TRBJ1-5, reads KAGVTQTPRYLIKTRGQQVTLSCSPISGHRSVSWYQQTPGQGLQFLFEYFSETQRNKGNFPGRFSGRQFSNSRSEMNVSTLELGDSALYLCASSSGVDQPQHFGDGTRLSIL.

The chain's CDR3 is CASSQVPGQVSYEQYF. The CDR3 DNA is TGCGCCAGCAGCCAAGTTCCGGGACAGGTGTCCTACGAGCAGTACTTC. The chain employs TRBV4-1 and TRBJ2-7; 8 bases line up with TRBD1. This CDR3 spans 16 amino acids. Unmatched junction bases numbered 6, after V lost 1 base and J lost 1 base. Germline V lookup: CDR1 MGHRA, CDR2 YSYEKL.

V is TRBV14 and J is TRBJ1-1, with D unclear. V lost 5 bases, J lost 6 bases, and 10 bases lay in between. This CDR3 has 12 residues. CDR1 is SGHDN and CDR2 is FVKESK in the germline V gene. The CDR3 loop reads CASSITAAEAFF. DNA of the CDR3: TGTGCCAGCAGCATCACAGCCGCTGAAGCTTTCTTT.

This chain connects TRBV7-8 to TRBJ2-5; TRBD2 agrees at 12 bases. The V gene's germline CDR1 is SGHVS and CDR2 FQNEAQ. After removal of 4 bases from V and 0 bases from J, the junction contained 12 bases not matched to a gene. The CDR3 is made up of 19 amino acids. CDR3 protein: CASSSRTLRLAGDQETQYF. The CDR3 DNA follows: TGTGCCAGCAGCTCTAGGACGCTGAGACTAGCGGGGGACCAAGAGACCCAGTACTTC.

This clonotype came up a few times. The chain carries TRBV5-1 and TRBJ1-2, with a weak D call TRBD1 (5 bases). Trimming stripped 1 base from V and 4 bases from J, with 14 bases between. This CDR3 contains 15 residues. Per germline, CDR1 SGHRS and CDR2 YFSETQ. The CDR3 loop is CASSLSGRVIYGYTF. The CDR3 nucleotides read TGCGCCAGCAGCTTGTCGGGACGAGTAATCTATGGCTACACCTTC. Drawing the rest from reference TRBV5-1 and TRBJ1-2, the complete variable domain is KAGVTQTPRYLIKTRGQQVTLSCSPISGHRSVSWYQQTPGQGLQFLFEYFSETQRNKGNFPGRFSGRQFSNSRSEMNVSTLELGDSALYLCASSLSGRVIYGYTFGSGTRLTVV.

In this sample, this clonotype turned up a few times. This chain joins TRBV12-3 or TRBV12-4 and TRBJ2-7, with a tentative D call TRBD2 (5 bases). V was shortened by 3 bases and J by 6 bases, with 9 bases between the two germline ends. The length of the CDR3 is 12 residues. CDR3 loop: CASSFGGGEQYF. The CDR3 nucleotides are TGTGCCAGCAGTTTTGGTGGAGGCGAGCAGTACTTC.

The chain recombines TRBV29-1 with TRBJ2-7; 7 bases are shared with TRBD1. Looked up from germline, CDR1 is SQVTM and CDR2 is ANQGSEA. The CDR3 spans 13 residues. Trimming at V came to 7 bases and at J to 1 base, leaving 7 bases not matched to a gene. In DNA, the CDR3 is TGCAGCGGCACCGGGACAGAATCCTACGAGCAGTACTTC. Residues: CSGTGTESYEQYF.

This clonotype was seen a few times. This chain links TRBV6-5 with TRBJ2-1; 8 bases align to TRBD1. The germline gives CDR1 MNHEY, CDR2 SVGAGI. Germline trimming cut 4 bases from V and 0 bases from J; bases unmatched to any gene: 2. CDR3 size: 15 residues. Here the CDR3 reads CASSLTGGSYNEQFF. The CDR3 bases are TGTGCCAGCAGTTTAACAGGGGGCTCCTACAATGAGCAGTTCTTC.

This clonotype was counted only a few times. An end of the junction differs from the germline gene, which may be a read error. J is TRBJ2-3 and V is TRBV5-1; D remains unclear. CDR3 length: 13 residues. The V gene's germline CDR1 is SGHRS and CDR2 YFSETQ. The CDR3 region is CASSLEGTDTQYF. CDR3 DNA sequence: TGTGCCAGCAGCTTAGAGGGCACAGATACGCAGTATTTT.

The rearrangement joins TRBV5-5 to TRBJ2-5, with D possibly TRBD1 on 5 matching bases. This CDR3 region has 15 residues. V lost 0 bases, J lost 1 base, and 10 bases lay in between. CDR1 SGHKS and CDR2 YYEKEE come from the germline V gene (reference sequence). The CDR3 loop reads CASSLAGRTQETQYF. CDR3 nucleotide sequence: TGTGCCAGCAGCTTGGCAGGGCGGACCCAAGAGACCCAGTACTTC.

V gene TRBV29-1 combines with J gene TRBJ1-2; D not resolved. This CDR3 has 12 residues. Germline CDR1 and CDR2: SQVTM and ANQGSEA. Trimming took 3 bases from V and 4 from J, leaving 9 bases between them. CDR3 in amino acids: CSVDRGVYGYTF. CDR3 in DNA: TGCAGCGTTGACCGGGGAGTCTATGGCTACACCTTC.